The 18 T cell receptor beta chains in this list originate from one sample, sequenced in a study of tumour-infiltrating T cells in Burkitt lymphoma. The data were produced by immunoSEQ multiplex PCR, yet TCRdb's version contains in-frame clones alone and is incomplete. Seen here are about 50,000 clones, around 31% observed once, and the top ten hold 2.5% to 3.5%. Sequencing input: tumor tissue. These receptor sequences come from a human donor with Burkitt lymphoma.

This chain joins TRBV6-1 and TRBJ1-2; 7 positions agree with TRBD1. Trimming took 2 bases from V and 0 from J; bases not matched to a gene: 6. Germline assignment: CDR1 MNHNS and CDR2 SASEGT. The CDR3 sequence is 16 residues long. The CDR3 DNA reads TGTGCCAGCAGTGAACAAGGGGGCAGCGCTAACTATGGCTACACCTTC. This sequence encodes CASSEQGGSANYGYTF.

CDR3 loop: CASSLARGSTNEKLFF. CDR3 coding DNA: TGTGCCAGCAGCTTAGCCCGGGGGTCAACTAATGAAAAACTGTTTTTT. The chain has TRBV7-6 and TRBJ1-4, with D possibly TRBD1 on 5 matching bases. Germline assignment: CDR1 SGHVS and CDR2 FNYEAQ. Trimming removed 0 bases at V and 0 bases at J, with 8 bases between. The CDR3 runs 16 residues. Combining the CDR3 with reference TRBV7-6 and TRBJ1-4 gives the whole variable domain GAGVSQSPRYKVTKRGQDVALRCDPISGHVSLYWYRQALGQGPEFLTYFNYEAQQDKSGLPNDRFSAERPEGSISTLTIQRTEQRDSAMYRCASSLARGSTNEKLFFGSGTQLSVL.

V and J are TRBV2 and TRBJ1-2; D might be TRBD1 (6 bases). Germline values: CDR1 SNHLY, CDR2 FYNNEI. The V end lost 5 bases, the J end lost 7 bases, and 14 bases lay between the germline ends. This CDR3 region has 13 residues. The CDR3 bases are TGTGCCAGCAGTTCCACAGGGAGGGGTGGCTACACCTTC. It is translated as CASSSTGRGGYTF.

This sequence joins TRBV4-1 and TRBJ1-2, with D unclear. The V gene's germline CDR1 is MGHRA and CDR2 YSYEKL. V lost 1 base and J lost 2, with 11 bases in between. The CDR3 has 15 residues. For the CDR3, the DNA is TGCGCCAGCAGCCAAGTGTTGGTACGGAACTATGGCTACACCTTC. Translated: CASSQVLVRNYGYTF.

The rearrangement uses TRBV4-3 and TRBJ2-2; TRBD2 is a possible D gene (5 bases). The CDR3 loop spans 14 amino acids. With 0 bases removed from V and 6 bases from J, the gap between germline ends came to 8 bases. The germline V gene has CDR1 LGHNA and CDR2 YSLEER. CDR3 sequence: CASSQDNGAGELFF. For the CDR3, the DNA is TGCGCCAGCAGCCAAGATAACGGGGCCGGGGAGCTGTTTTTT.

The chain joins TRBV7-8 to TRBJ2-3; D not resolved. This CDR3 has 18 residues. Between the trimmed V and J ends, which lost 3 bases and 0 bases, there was a span of 19 bases. The germline gives CDR1 SGHVS, CDR2 FQNEAQ. CDR3 in amino acids: CASSFSSVGGRSTDTQYF. The CDR3 DNA reads as TGTGCCAGCAGCTTCTCCTCTGTTGGCGGACGGAGCACAGATACGCAGTATTTT.

This chain joins TRBV28 and TRBJ1-1, with TRBD1 matching over 8 bases. V gave up 7 bases and J gave up 1 base; unmatched junction bases: 11. The germline CDR1 and CDR2 sequences are MDHEN and SYDVKM. This CDR3 has 16 residues. In nucleotides, the CDR3 is TGTGCCAGCAAGACGACAGGGGCCCTCCGGAACACTGAAGCTTTCTTT. As protein: CASKTTGALRNTEAFF.

Points on this clone: An end of the junction does not agree with germline; a read error may underlie this. The rearrangement joins TRBV30 to TRBJ1-3; D is undetermined. The CDR3 spans 14 residues. Germline CDR1 and CDR2: GTSNPN and SVGIG (reference sequence). CDR3 amino acids: CAWSAGGSGNTRYF. The CDR3 region has the DNA TGTGCCTGGAGCGCAGGAGGGTCTGGAAACACCAGATATTTT.

The J gene is TRBJ1-6, the V gene TRBV5-6; possibly TRBD1 for D (6 bases). Per germline, CDR1 SGHDT and CDR2 YYEEEE. This CDR3 is 16 amino acids long. The ends were cut back, 3 bases at V and 7 bases at J, with 17 bases in the middle. The CDR3 DNA reads as TGTGCCAGCAGCTCATGGGGGCCGAAACGCAATTCACCCCTCCACTTT. Its translation: CASSSWGPKRNSPLHF.

This sequence joins TRBV21-1 and TRBJ2-7; the tabulated D call, TRBD1, remains unverified against the DNA. TRBV21-1 is tagged as a pseudogene. This CDR3 contains 17 residues. This CDR3 is CASRGGIPDRGDYEQYF. The CDR3 bases are TGTGCCAGCAGGGGAGGGATCCCGGACAGGGGGGACTACGAGCAGTACTTC.

This rearrangement joins TRBV7-2 to TRBJ1-5, with D unclear. Germline CDR1 reads SGHTA; CDR2 reads FQGNSA. This CDR3 has 13 residues. Trimming took 6 bases from V and 3 from J, leaving 9 bases between them. The CDR3 here is CASSPSYNQPQHF. In nucleotides, the CDR3 is TGTGCCAGCAGTCCATCTTACAATCAGCCCCAGCATTTT.

The chain is built from TRBV6-1 and TRBJ1-2, with a possible D match to TRBD1 (5 bases). CDR1 and CDR2 from the germline V gene are MNHNS and SASEGT. CDR3 length equals 11 residues. V was cut by 4 bases and J by 12 bases, with 12 bases left in between. This chain's CDR3 is CASSAPRGDTF. The CDR3 DNA is TGTGCCAGCAGTGCCCCCCGGGGGGACACCTTC.

This clone was counted only a few times. This chain joins TRBV7-9 and TRBJ2-7, with D perhaps TRBD1 or TRBD2 (5 bases each). V was pared by 3 bases and J by 6 bases, with 9 bases between. CDR1 and CDR2 from the germline V gene are SEHNR and FQNEAQ (reference sequence). The CDR3 covers 12 residues. The CDR3 is CASSLIGGEQYF. In DNA form, the CDR3 reads TGTGCCAGCAGCTTGATTGGGGGCGAGCAGTACTTC.

This chain connects TRBV28 to TRBJ2-7; a weak D match, TRBD2 (6 bases). Trimming left V 11 bases short and J 1 base short, with 15 bases between. The germline CDR1 and CDR2 sequences are MDHEN and SYDVKM. The CDR3 contains 13 residues. In nucleotides, the CDR3 is TGTGCCGCGGAGGGCGACCCGTCCTACGAGCAGTACTTC. Protein: CAAEGDPSYEQYF.

There are a few counts of this clone. This chain joins TRBV4-3 and TRBJ2-5; D is perhaps TRBD1 or TRBD2 (5 bases each). The CDR3 loop spans 13 amino acids. Trimming removed 0 bases at V and 9 bases at J, with 11 bases between. Germline V lookup: CDR1 LGHNA, CDR2 YSLEER. This CDR3 is CASSQDLWGPQYF. CDR3 DNA sequence: TGCGCCAGCAGCCAAGATCTGTGGGGACCCCAGTACTTC.

The rearrangement uses TRBV19 and TRBJ1-5; TRBD1 might be the D (6 bases). The V gene lost 5 bases and the J gene lost 4 bases, with 24 bases spanning the gap. The CDR3 contains 18 residues. Germline CDR1 reads LNHDA; CDR2 reads SQIVND (reference sequence). The CDR3 loop is CASSPRGARGSWNQPQHF. CDR3 DNA sequence: TGTGCCAGTAGTCCCCGGGGGGCGAGAGGGTCGTGGAATCAGCCCCAGCATTTT. The full variable domain, with the rest looked up from reference TRBV19 and TRBJ1-5, is DGGITQSPKYLFRKEGQNVTLSCEQNLNHDAMYWYRQDPGQGLRLIYYSQIVNDFQKGDIAEGYSVSREKKESFPLTVTSAQKNPTAFYLCASSPRGARGSWNQPQHFGDGTRLSIL.

This clone has a handful of counts. The chain uses TRBV5-1 and TRBJ1-2; no clear D gene. The germline V gene has CDR1 SGHRS and CDR2 YFSETQ. This CDR3 comprises 14 residues. Trimming shortened V by 0 bases and J by 1 base, and 7 bases separated the two germline ends. The CDR3 coding sequence is TGCGCCAGCAGCTTGGGTCCGAATAACTATGGCTACACCTTC. It encodes CASSLGPNNYGYTF.

The V and J genes are TRBV16 and TRBJ1-1; 9 bases are a match to TRBD1. The V gene end was trimmed by 7 bases and the J gene end by 6 bases; junction bases not matched to a gene: 3. The CDR3 is made up of 12 amino acids. Germline V lookup: CDR1 KGHSY, CDR2 FQNENV. The DNA of the CDR3 is TGTGCCAGCACTCGGACAGGGGCTGAAGCTTTCTTT. This translates into CASTRTGAEAFF.